This paragraph reports one T cell receptor (beta chain). The sample originates from a study of blood T cell repertoires in COVID-19. Germline V gives CDR1 MDHEN, CDR2 SYDVKM. The CDR3 sequence is 16 residues long. V lost 6 bases and J lost 0; bases outside the gene matches: 8. Here immunoSEQ multiplex PCR was the method, and the copy in TCRdb shows in-frame clones only, minus some. This table has under 200,000 clones, around 83% appearing once. The chain recombines TRBV28 with TRBJ1-2; 9 bases are a match to TRBD1. The TCR originated in a woman of 80 years or more in a cohort sampled during active or convalescent COVID-19. Sequenced sample: peripheral blood. The CDR3 nucleotides read TGTGCCAGCAGCCTCCTACAGGGGGCGGCTAACTATGGCTACACCTTC. Amino acid sequence: CASSLLQGAANYGYTF.